What follows are 12 T cell receptor beta chains derived from one specimen sequenced in a study of T-cell memory formation after mild COVID-19. TCRdb reprocessed the 5' RACE reads via MiXCR and lists one record per CDR3 protein. The profile shows under 300,000 distinct CDR3 sequences, about a sixth of them singletons. The material sequenced was PBMCs or a T cell subset sorted from them (not recorded which). Receptor source: a man aged 18-30 years who had mild COVID-19 (a few samples of this study predate the infection). Cell type and time point are not known.

The chain joins TRBV5-1 to TRBJ2-4; TRBD1 aligns across 9 bases. The germline V gene has CDR1 SGHRS and CDR2 YFSETQ. The V segment lost 4 bases and the J segment 7 bases; nucleotides outside the gene matches: 6. This CDR3 region has 14 residues. The CDR3 DNA reads TGCGCCAGCAGCAAACAGGGGGCAGGGAACATTCAGTACTTC. Protein product: CASSKQGAGNIQYF.

The sample holds a few counts of this clonotype. This chain connects TRBV9 to TRBJ2-5; 8 nucleotides align to TRBD2. CDR1 is SGDLS and CDR2 is YYNGEE in the germline V gene. The V segment lost 3 bases and the J segment 1 base; nucleotides outside the gene matches: 20. This CDR3 has 20 residues. The CDR3 is CASSAGRLGRGAFLQETQYF. CDR3 coding DNA: TGTGCCAGCAGCGCCGGGAGACTGGGGCGGGGGGCATTCCTCCAAGAGACCCAGTACTTC.

CDR3 residues: CSAIGQTNSPLHF. CDR3 coding DNA: TGCAGTGCTATCGGGCAGACTAATTCACCCCTCCACTTT. The rearrangement uses TRBV20-1 and TRBJ1-6; D not certain. The CDR3 loop spans 13 amino acids. Germline V gene lookup returns CDR1 DFQATT and CDR2 SNEGSKA (reference sequence). Trimming stripped 4 bases from V and 6 bases from J, with 10 bases between.

The chain joins TRBV4-2 to TRBJ2-7, with 8 bases identical to TRBD1. V shed 1 base, J shed 4 bases, and the junction held 6 bases outside the gene matches. Germline CDR1 and CDR2: LGHNA and YNFKEQ. CDR3 length: 15 residues. The CDR3 DNA reads TGTGCCAGCAGCCAAGCGACAGGGGATTTTTACGAGCAGTACTTC. It yields the protein CASSQATGDFYEQYF.

The CDR3 DNA reads as TGTGCCAGCAGTTTAGAGGGGTCTGCATCCGATGAGCAGTTCTTC. Its translation: CASSLEGSASDEQFF. The chain has TRBV12-3 or TRBV12-4 and TRBJ2-1; D perhaps matches TRBD1 (5 bases). The CDR3 contains 15 residues. V was shortened by 1 base and J by 8 bases, with 15 bases between the two germline ends.

The sample holds a few counts of this clonotype. The chain links TRBV7-2 to TRBJ1-5, with D perhaps matching TRBD1 (5 bases). The germline V and J ends were trimmed by 5 bases and 8 bases, with 16 bases remaining between them. CDR1 and CDR2 (germline): SGHTA, FQGNSA. This CDR3 region has 14 residues. The CDR3 reads CASSPAGTAEPQHF. The CDR3 DNA reads as TGTGCCAGCAGCCCTGCAGGGACGGCGGAGCCCCAGCATTTT.

The rearrangement joins TRBV11-2 to TRBJ1-1; the D gene is possibly TRBD1 (5 bases). Germline values: CDR1 SGHAT, CDR2 FQNNGV. The CDR3 length is 14 residues. V was clipped by 4 bases and J by 4 bases, with 13 bases between them. The CDR3 nucleotides are TGTGCCAGCAGCTGGGGGTGGCGGAGCACTGAAGCTTTCTTT. Protein product: CASSWGWRSTEAFF.

This chain links TRBV7-2 with TRBJ2-2; weak D call: TRBD2 (7 bases). CDR1 and CDR2 (germline): SGHTA, FQGNSA. This CDR3 is 16 amino acids long. V lost 5 bases to trimming and J lost 7 bases, with 20 bases between them. The CDR3 coding sequence is TGTGCCAGCAGCCCCCTCGGGGCGGGGGCTGGCGGGGAGCTGTTTTTT. This codes for CASSPLGAGAGGELFF.

Only a few counts were recorded for this clonotype. The chain uses TRBV2 and TRBJ1-1; D ambiguous. V was cut by 1 base and J by 11 bases, with 5 bases left in between. The CDR3 spans 10 residues. The germline V gene encodes CDR1 SNHLY and CDR2 FYNNEI. CDR3 region: CASSEVRAFF. The DNA of the CDR3 is TGTGCCAGCAGTGAAGTACGGGCTTTCTTT. The complete variable domain, with remaining parts taken from reference TRBV2 and TRBJ1-1, reads EPEVTQTPSHQVTQMGQEVILRCVPISNHLYFYWYRQILGQKVEFLVSFYNNEISEKSEIFDDQFSVERPDGSNFTLKIRSTKLEDSAMYFCASSEVRAFFGQGTRLTVV.

This clonotype was seen repeatedly, ten times or more. The rearrangement joins TRBV29-1 to TRBJ2-7; 7 positions agree with TRBD2. V was pared by 7 bases and J by 0 bases, with 6 bases of the junction left unmatched. Germline V gives CDR1 SQVTM, CDR2 ANQGSEA. CDR3 length: 13 amino acids. CDR3 in amino acids: CSAAGGSSYEQYF. CDR3 in DNA: TGCAGCGCGGCAGGCGGGAGCTCCTACGAGCAGTACTTC.

This clonotype was found a few times. J is TRBJ2-1 and V is TRBV4-1; TRBD2 is a possible D gene (6 bases). V was trimmed by 2 bases and J by 0 bases, leaving 17 bases between them. From germline, CDR1 is MGHRA and CDR2 YSYEKL. The CDR3 is 18 amino acids. As DNA, the CDR3 is TGCGCCAGCAGCCAACCTCGGCGGACTACCAGCTCCTACAATGAGCAGTTCTTC. It yields the protein CASSQPRRTTSSYNEQFF.

This chain joins TRBV4-1 and TRBJ2-1, with D hard to call. The germline CDR1 and CDR2 sequences are MGHRA and YSYEKL. The CDR3 length is 16 residues. Trimming shortened V by 6 bases and J by 0 bases, and 15 bases separated the two germline ends. The CDR3 DNA reads as TGCGCCAGCAGGGAAAGAATCTCAAGCTCCTACAATGAGCAGTTCTTC. Amino acid sequence: CASRERISSSYNEQFF.